This TCR beta chain was found in a study of Ad26.COV2.S vaccination and SARS-CoV-2 variants. The CDR3 spans 17 residues. With 4 bases clipped from V and 5 bases from J, the junction kept 13 bases outside the gene matches. Germline CDR1 is KGHDR and CDR2 is SFDVKD. The treatment: 15 to 20 received Ad26.COV2.S at low or high dose, single or two shots; a few received placebo; per-sample allocation not given. Material that was analyzed had been drawn on day 63 after the first vaccine or placebo injection. General study results and limits: Substantial response breadth was reportedly seen for spike-specific CD8+ and CD4+ T cells after vaccination.

On this clone itself: What it binds is not known.

Data came from immunoSEQ multiplex PCR; TCRdb stores just in-frame clones and leaves some out. This sample carries hundreds of thousands of clones, approximately 92% of them seen once, and the ten largest clones take 12%. The receptor was derived from a person between 18 and 65 years old who received the Ad26.COV2.S COVID-19 vaccine or a placebo. This sample comprised peripheral blood, obtained in a trial of Ad26.COV2.S vaccine versus placebo. The V call is TRBV24-1, the J call TRBJ2-5; 9 positions match TRBD1. In DNA form, the CDR3 reads TGTGCCACCAGTGACTATTCACAGGGGGCGGGTGGGGAGACCCAGTACTTC. Encoded protein: CATSDYSQGAGGETQYF.